This T cell receptor (beta chain) emerged from a study of T cells after posttransplantation cyclophosphamide. CDR1 and CDR2 (germline): SGDLS, YYNGEE. Losses at the gene ends were 4 bases for V and 6 bases for J; bases not matched to a gene: 2. The CDR3 totals 14 residues. This clone appeared many times. Its antigen is currently unknown. Libraries were prepared by immunoSEQ multiplex PCR; TCRdb keeps only in-frame clonotypes and omits some of them. The specimen gives about 44,000 clones without singletons; the ten biggest hold roughly 2.3%. Study outcomes and limitations: Later post-transplant blood repertoires were often dominated by donor CD8+ memory clones. Tissue-infiltrating T cells from skin or gut overlapped little with blood T cells.

The sample was PBMCs. The chain employs TRBV9 and TRBJ2-2; 11 nucleotides agree with TRBD1. The sequence was obtained from a man aged 40-50 years in good health, CMV-negative, and a related stem cell transplant donor. DNA of the CDR3: TGTGCCAGCAGCTTGGACAGGGGGCCCGGGGAGCTGTTTTTT. Translation gives CASSLDRGPGELFF. The variable domain in full, with the rest retrieved from reference TRBV9 and TRBJ2-2, is DSGVTQTPKHLITATGQRVTLRCSPRSGDLSVYWYQQSLDQGLQFLIQYYNGEERAKGNILERFSAQQFPDLHSELNLSSLELGDSALYFCASSLDRGPGELFFGEGSRLTVL.